This TCR beta chain was observed in a study of blood T cell repertoires in COVID-19. Turning to the study itself: Collection of acute and convalescent COVID-19 samples took place in the United States, Italy and Spain. The analysed material was cDNA or gDNA that came from T cells, B-cell-depleted T cells, or PBMCs.

The Seattle patients, enrolled during active infection, were followed longitudinally. Authors' processing steps: Reference gene primer amplification gave nucleated cell count estimates. Using immunoSEQ multiplex PCR, the repertoire was profiled, and TCRdb retains in-frame clones only, with some absent. V, J and clone size are taken as reported in that table, and D and trimming were inferred from the DNA itself. There are approximately 150,000 clones in the sample; approximately 84% occur only once, and approximately 2.6% lies in the top ten. The CDR3 runs to 15 residues. V shed 1 base and J 8 bases; nucleotides not matched to a gene: 6. Per the germline V gene, CDR1 is LNHDA and CDR2 is SQIVND (reference sequence).

The clonotype comes from a woman older than 75 with COVID-19, enrolled during active disease. The V and J genes are TRBV19 and TRBJ2-1, with 9 bases matching TRBD2. Sequences were obtained from peripheral blood. The CDR3 region is CASSIGLAVLDEQFF. CDR3 coding DNA: TGTGCCAGTAGTATAGGACTAGCGGTTTTGGATGAGCAGTTCTTC.